A single sample is the source of the 19 T cell receptor beta chains below, sequenced in a study of shared clonotypes between healthy human individuals. Some clones are missing from TCRdb's copy, which holds only in-frame ones; the method was immunoSEQ multiplex PCR. This sample has 2.3 million or so clones; more than 85% occur once, and the top ten carry about 0.41%. Specimen: naive CD4+ T cells from PBMCs. The subset: CD45RA+ positively selected. The receptor source for this set is a man younger than 30 in good health. Some clones in this sample may be carry-over from other donors' samples.

The CDR3 region has the DNA TGCGCCAGCAGCTACCAGAGTTCGTCCAATGAGCAGTTCTTC. It encodes CASSYQSSSNEQFF. The chain is built from TRBV5-1 and TRBJ2-1; D is undetermined. This CDR3 contains 14 residues. Trimming left V 3 bases short and J 6 bases short, with 13 bases between. The V gene's germline CDR1 is SGHRS and CDR2 YFSETQ.

The rearrangement links TRBV5-1 to TRBJ1-4; D uncertain. Germline V CDR1 and CDR2: SGHRS, YFSETQ. The CDR3 totals 14 residues. V was pared by 0 bases and J by 8 bases, with 11 bases between. The CDR3 reads CASSLVVSGEKLFF. CDR3 in DNA: TGCGCCAGCAGCTTGGTAGTATCGGGGGAAAAACTGTTTTTT.

This chain connects TRBV6-5 to TRBJ2-4; 7 bases are a match to TRBD1. Germline V CDR1 and CDR2: MNHEY, SVGAGI. Germline trimming cut 5 bases from V and 9 bases from J; bases unmatched to any gene: 10. This CDR3 is 14 amino acids long. The DNA of the CDR3 is TGTGCCAGCAGTACCCTTATGCCAGGGGGCATTCAGTACTTC. It encodes CASSTLMPGGIQYF.

The rearrangement joins TRBV28 to TRBJ2-6; D remains unclear. CDR1 is MDHEN, CDR2 SYDVKM, per germline. There are 15 residues in the CDR3. Trimming pared 4 bases from V and 0 bases from J, leaving 7 bases between. The CDR3 bases are TGTGCCAGCAGTTGGTCGTACTCTGGGGCCAACGTCCTGACTTTC. The encoded protein is CASSWSYSGANVLTF.

The CDR3 protein is CAISKLDTKLGAGYEQYF. The CDR3 DNA reads as TGTGCCATCAGCAAACTCGATACGAAACTCGGTGCGGGGTACGAGCAGTACTTC. V usage is TRBV10-3 and J usage is TRBJ2-7, with D possibly matching TRBD2 (6 bases). CDR3 length: 18 residues. Germline-derived CDR1 and CDR2 are ENHRY and SYGVKD. Trimming left V 6 bases short and J 4 bases short, with 28 bases between.

The chain recombines TRBV28 with TRBJ1-5; D unresolved. Germline values: CDR1 MDHEN, CDR2 SYDVKM. The CDR3 contains 15 residues. Trimming took off 8 bases at V and 6 bases at J, with 20 bases between the two ends. The CDR3 reads CASEADRPFPQPQHF. The CDR3, as DNA: TGTGCCAGCGAAGCTGATCGCCCATTCCCTCAGCCCCAGCATTTT.

The V call is TRBV9, the J call TRBJ1-2; D is unresolved. There are 14 residues in the CDR3. Looked up from germline, CDR1 is SGDLS and CDR2 is YYNGEE. The V end lost 4 bases, the J end lost 6 bases, and 16 bases lay between the germline ends. The CDR3 protein is CASSSGGVPNGYTF. In DNA, the CDR3 is TGTGCCAGCAGCTCCGGCGGGGTCCCGAATGGCTACACCTTC.

In the case of this clone: Other DNA sequences in this specimen translate into the identical CDR3. This chain connects TRBV6-5 to TRBJ1-1; the D gene is possibly TRBD1 (5 bases). This CDR3 is 14 amino acids long. Trimming removed 0 bases at V and 1 base at J, with 6 bases between. Germline-derived CDR1 and CDR2 are MNHEY and SVGAGI. CDR3 amino acids: CASSYSGGNTEAFF. The DNA for the CDR3 is TGTGCCAGCAGTTACTCTGGGGGGAACACTGAAGCTTTCTTT.

The chain couples TRBV14 to TRBJ2-5; 7 bases map to TRBD2. Trimming at V came to 1 base and at J to 5 bases, leaving 10 bases not matched to a gene. Germline V CDR1 and CDR2: SGHDN, FVKESK. The CDR3 length is 16 residues. CDR3 in amino acids: CASSQGGGGKAETQYF. In nucleotides, the CDR3 is TGTGCCAGCAGCCAAGGCGGGGGTGGTAAGGCGGAGACCCAGTACTTC.

The chain links TRBV2 to TRBJ1-2, with D uncertain. V lost 5 bases, J lost 4 bases, and 17 bases lay in between. The CDR3 is 15 amino acids. Per germline, CDR1 SNHLY and CDR2 FYNNEI. CDR3 DNA sequence: TGTGCCAGCAGTCCGGAATTGAGCAGTGGCTATGGCTACACCTTC. It specifies CASSPELSSGYGYTF.

The chain carries TRBV4-3 and TRBJ2-7, with TRBD1 identical over 8 bases. Germline V lookup: CDR1 LGHNA, CDR2 YSLEER. Trimming removed 2 bases from V and 5 bases from J; junction bases left unmatched: 2. The CDR3 totals 13 residues. CDR3 in amino acids: CASSQRTGHEQYF. DNA of the CDR3: TGCGCCAGCAGCCAAAGGACAGGGCACGAGCAGTACTTC.

About this clone: Within the sample, other DNA sequences also encode this same CDR3. V gene TRBV11-2 combines with J gene TRBJ1-1; D remains ambiguous. CDR1 and CDR2 (germline): SGHAT, FQNNGV. Trimming pared 3 bases from V and 1 base from J, leaving 6 bases between. This CDR3 comprises 13 residues. CDR3 residues: CASSFRRNTEAFF. The CDR3 DNA reads TGTGCCAGCAGCTTCCGGAGGAACACTGAAGCTTTCTTT. The full variable domain, in which reference TRBV11-2 and TRBJ1-1 provide the parts outside the CDR3, is EAGVAQSPRYKIIEKRQSVAFWCNPISGHATLYWYQQILGQGPKLLIQFQNNGVVDDSQLPKDRFSAERLKGVDSTLKIQPAKLEDSAVYLCASSFRRNTEAFFGQGTRLTVV.

The CDR3 reads CASSPDFFRSGNTIYF. For the CDR3, the DNA is TGCGCCAGCAGCCCTGACTTCTTCCGCTCTGGAAACACCATATATTTT. The chain recombines TRBV5-1 with TRBJ1-3; D is unresolved. Trimming removed 4 bases at V and 0 bases at J, with 14 bases between. Germline CDR1 is SGHRS and CDR2 is YFSETQ. The CDR3 length is 16 residues. The full variable domain, with the rest looked up from reference TRBV5-1 and TRBJ1-3, is KAGVTQTPRYLIKTRGQQVTLSCSPISGHRSVSWYQQTPGQGLQFLFEYFSETQRNKGNFPGRFSGRQFSNSRSEMNVSTLELGDSALYLCASSPDFFRSGNTIYFGEGSWLTVV.

The gene calls are TRBV7-2 and TRBJ2-2; D not certain. CDR1 is SGHTA and CDR2 is FQGNSA in the germline V gene. The CDR3 has 14 residues. The V gene lost 5 bases and the J gene lost 2 bases, with 9 bases spanning the gap. This CDR3 reads CASSLERNTGELFF. The CDR3 DNA reads TGTGCCAGCAGCCTCGAACGAAACACCGGGGAGCTGTTTTTT.

This rearrangement joins TRBV28 to TRBJ2-1; TRBD2 matches 7 bases. There are 17 residues in the CDR3. V lost 8 bases and J lost 5; bases outside the gene matches: 18. Germline values: CDR1 MDHEN, CDR2 SYDVKM. The CDR3: CASPPSWGGREDNEQFF. CDR3 coding DNA: TGTGCCAGCCCCCCCTCCTGGGGTGGACGGGAGGACAATGAGCAGTTCTTC.

The chain is built from TRBV7-3 and TRBJ1-2; perhaps TRBD1 as D (5 bases). Trimming left V 3 bases short and J 8 bases short, with 13 bases between. The germline gives CDR1 SGHTA, CDR2 FQGTGA. The CDR3 runs to 13 residues. The CDR3 loop reads CASSFERGAGYTF. In DNA, the CDR3 is TGTGCCAGCAGCTTTGAGCGGGGCGCGGGCTACACCTTC.

The gene calls are TRBV28 and TRBJ1-5, with 8 bases matching TRBD1. V trimming: 5 bases; J trimming: 2 bases; junction bases outside the gene matches: 5. The CDR3 extends over 15 amino acids. From germline, CDR1 is MDHEN and CDR2 SYDVKM. CDR3 sequence (DNA): TGTGCCAGCAGTACGTGGGGACAGGGCAATCAGCCCCAGCATTTT. Its translation is CASSTWGQGNQPQHF.

A note on this clone: The sample holds other DNA sequences that translate to the same CDR3. The chain is built from TRBV5-1 and TRBJ2-7; 7 nucleotides line up with TRBD1. After removal of 4 bases from V and 2 bases from J, the junction contained 6 bases not matched to a gene. From germline, CDR1 is SGHRS and CDR2 YFSETQ. This CDR3 has 14 residues. The CDR3 is CASSPEQGTYEQYF. Written as DNA, the CDR3 is TGCGCCAGCAGCCCAGAACAGGGGACCTACGAGCAGTACTTC.

The J gene is TRBJ2-1, the V gene TRBV6-1; 9 bases fit TRBD1. The V segment lost 6 bases and the J segment 7 bases; nucleotides outside the gene matches: 7. Per germline, CDR1 MNHNS and CDR2 SASEGT. The CDR3 sequence is 14 residues long. The CDR3 DNA sequence: TGTGCCAGCAGCGCACCCGACAGGGGGAATGAGCAGTTCTTC. This gives the protein CASSAPDRGNEQFF.